The rows below give T cell receptor beta chains drawn from one sample of a study of blood T cell repertoires in COVID-19. Assay used: immunoSEQ multiplex PCR; TCRdb lists only in-frame clones, some missing. There are roughly 38,000 clones in the sample; around 85% occur only once, and 39% lies in the top ten. Specimen: peripheral blood. The source of these receptors is a man aged 40-50 years with active or convalescent COVID-19. Both conserved end residues are part of each CDR3. The D gene is left open where the match is weak. Clone size is stated in some rows and not others, as once, few, many or a class when expanded.

TRBJ2-3 TRBV2 . . CASSYSGISTDTQYF TGTGCCAGCAGTTACTCCGGGATCTCCACAGATACGCAGTATTTT
TRBJ1-2 TRBV29-1 . once CSVEAASGYTF TGCAGCGTTGAGGCGGCCAGTGGCTACACCTTC
TRBJ1-2 TRBV20-1 . . CSAGLAGYTF TGCAGTGCTGGTTTGGCTGGCTACACCTTC
TRBJ2-3 TRBV9 . . CASSGSVNTQYF TGTGCCAGCAGCGGGAGCGTAAATACGCAGTATTTT
TRBJ2-7 TRBV15 TRBD1 . CATSSLTGEITDEQYF TGTGCCACCAGCAGCTTGACAGGGGAGATAACAGACGAGCAGTACTTC
TRBJ2-2 TRBV11-2 . . CASSPPAGGTGELFF TGTGCCAGCAGCCCGCCGGCGGGTGGGACCGGGGAGCTGTTTTTT
TRBJ1-2 TRBV6-5 . . CASSSGPFYGYTF TGTGCCAGCAGTTCGGGTCCTTTCTATGGCTACACCTTC
TRBJ2-6 TRBV7-3 TRBD1 . CASSQGGFGANVLTF TGTGCCAGCAGCCAAGGGGGCTTTGGGGCCAACGTCCTGACTTTC
TRBJ2-7 TRBV27 . . CASSSRRQGSEQYF TGTGCCAGCAGTTCCCGGAGGCAGGGGTCCGAGCAGTACTTC
TRBJ1-1 TRBV20-1 . once CSASRTGSSGFF TGCAGTGCTAGTAGAACAGGGTCGAGTGGTTTCTTT
TRBJ2-1 TRBV9 . once CASSGAGVTYNEQFF TGTGCCAGCAGCGGGGCAGGGGTCACCTACAATGAGCAGTTCTTC
TRBJ2-5 TRBV3-1/TRBV3-2 . . CASSQNRKETQYF TGTGCCAGCAGCCAAAACAGGAAAGAGACCCAGTACTTC
TRBJ1-6 TRBV28 . . CASSPPGGYNSPLHF TGTGCCAGCAGTCCCCCCGGAGGCTATAATTCACCCCTCCACTTT
TRBJ1-4 TRBV30 TRBD1 . CAWDREGEKLFF TGTGCCTGGGACAGGGAGGGGGAAAAACTGTTTTTT
TRBJ1-3 TRBV28 TRBD1 . CATRGATGGGNTIYF TGTGCCACCCGGGGGGCCACAGGGGGCGGAAACACCATATATTTT
TRBJ1-6 TRBV5-4 . . CASSLETAVNSPLHF TGTGCCAGCAGCTTGGAGACAGCAGTTAATTCACCCCTCCACTTT
TRBJ1-2 TRBV5-6 . . CASSLAYSGYTF TGTGCCAGCAGCTTGGCCTACTCTGGCTACACCTTC
TRBJ1-3 TRBV9 . . CASTPEASGNTIYF TGTGCCAGCACCCCCGAGGCCAGCGGAAACACCATATATTTT
TRBJ2-7 TRBV15 . few CATRSLGSSYEQYF TGTGCCACCAGATCCTTGGGGAGCTCCTACGAGCAGTACTTC
TRBJ2-7 TRBV27 . . CASSFTSEGFWEQYF TGTGCCAGCAGTTTCACATCGGAGGGCTTCTGGGAGCAGTACTTC
TRBJ1-5 TRBV24-1 . . CATSDQSIEPQHF TGTGCCACCAGTGACCAATCAATTGAGCCCCAGCATTTT
TRBJ2-7 TRBV23-1 . . CASSQSGARSSYEQYF TGCGCCAGCAGTCAATCAGGAGCAAGGAGCTCCTACGAGCAGTACTTC
TRBJ2-2 TRBV12-3/TRBV12-4 TRBD1 . CASSLDRGLFF TGTGCCAGCAGTTTAGACAGGGGGCTGTTTTTT
TRBJ1-3 TRBV5-4 . . CASSGEVPGNTIYF TGTGCCAGCAGTGGGGAGGTACCTGGAAACACCATATATTTT
TRBJ2-1 TRBV5-1 TRBD2 . CASSLGSGRGTYNEQFF TGCGCCAGCAGCTTGGGTAGCGGGAGAGGAACCTACAATGAGCAGTTCTTC
TRBJ1-4 TRBV6-5 TRBD1 . CASKRDRGYEKLFF TGTGCCAGCAAACGGGACAGGGGCTATGAAAAACTGTTTTTT
TRBJ1-1 TRBV19 . . CASSPDRLNTEAFF TGTGCCAGTAGTCCAGACAGACTGAACACTGAAGCTTTCTTT
TRBJ1-1 TRBV2 . once CAIGKLGTRTEAFF TGTGCCATAGGGAAACTTGGGACACGAACTGAAGCTTTCTTT
TRBJ1-4 TRBV6-5 . few CASSSILGDEKLFF TGTGCCAGCAGTTCGATCCTAGGGGATGAAAAACTGTTTTTT
TRBJ2-7 TRBV25-1 TRBD2 . CASSDIGGRSFEQYF TGTGCCAGCAGTGATATAGGCGGGAGGTCTTTCGAGCAGTACTTC
TRBJ2-5 TRBV27 TRBD2 . CASSLRVAGGTETQYF TGTGCCAGCAGTTTAAGGGTAGCGGGGGGAACTGAGACCCAGTACTTC
TRBJ2-2 TRBV19 TRBD1 . CASSRQGATAGELFF TGTGCCAGTAGTAGACAGGGGGCGACGGCCGGGGAGCTGTTTTTT
TRBJ1-2 TRBV6-5 . . CASSYSGSYTF TGTGCCAGCAGTTACTCCGGGAGTTATACCTTC
TRBJ1-1 TRBV4-3 . . CASSQERWTEAFF TGCGCCAGCAGCCAAGAGAGGTGGACTGAAGCTTTCTTT
TRBJ1-5 TRBV7-6 . . CASSPLSGADQPQHF TGTGCCAGCAGCCCCCTTAGCGGGGCGGATCAGCCCCAGCATTTT
TRBJ2-6 TRBV2 . . CASSGPVGANVLTF TGTGCCAGCTCTGGGCCGGTCGGGGCCAACGTCCTGACTTTC
TRBJ2-3 TRBV7-9 . few CASSPPYRVGTDTQYF TGTGCCAGCAGCCCCCCGTACAGGGTTGGCACAGATACGCAGTATTTT
TRBJ2-1 TRBV29-1 TRBD2 . CSVEPPSGNEQFF TGCAGCGTTGAGCCCCCTAGCGGGAATGAGCAGTTCTTC
TRBJ1-2 TRBV30 TRBD1 . CAWSRDRGADNYGYTF TGTGCCTGGAGCCGGGACAGGGGGGCCGATAACTATGGCTACACCTTC
TRBJ1-6 TRBV3-1/TRBV3-2 . . CASSQIQDSPLHF TGTGCCAGCAGCCAAATTCAGGATTCACCCCTCCACTTT
TRBJ1-6 TRBV6-1 . few CASSEATPPSPLHF TGTGCCAGCAGTGAAGCTACACCCCCCTCACCCCTCCACTTT
TRBJ2-6 TRBV7-2 . . CASSLGVGEGANVLTF TGTGCCAGCAGCTTAGGGGTTGGAGAAGGGGCCAACGTCCTGACTTTC
TRBJ1-2 TRBV12-3/TRBV12-4 . . CASSVIRGYGYTF TGTGCCAGCAGTGTGATCAGGGGCTATGGCTACACCTTC
TRBJ2-3 TRBV4-2 TRBD2 . CASSPGVGAGDPDTQYF TGTGCCAGCAGCCCCGGTGTGGGAGCGGGGGACCCAGATACGCAGTATTTT
TRBJ1-1 TRBV6-2/TRBV6-3 TRBD1 . CASSRPRTGVDEAFF TGTGCCAGCAGCCGACCTCGGACAGGGGTCGATGAAGCTTTCTTT
TRBJ1-1 TRBV5-4 . once CASREQGRSMNTEAFF TGTGCCAGCAGAGAACAGGGCCGCTCTATGAACACTGAAGCTTTCTTT
TRBJ1-2 TRBV29-1 . . CSVGSGDGYTF TGCAGCGTTGGTTCCGGGGATGGCTACACCTTC
TRBJ1-2 TRBV19 TRBD1 . CASSSITGGDGYTF TGTGCCAGTAGTTCAATCACAGGGGGCGATGGCTACACCTTC
TRBJ1-4 TRBV30 . . CAWNSLNEKLFF TGTGCCTGGAATTCCCTTAATGAAAAACTGTTTTTT
TRBJ2-7 TRBV27 . . CASSPNGPGIEQYF TGTGCCAGCAGCCCCAACGGTCCGGGGATTGAGCAGTACTTC
TRBJ1-5 TRBV27 TRBD1 . CASSLWGDSYNQPQHF TGTGCCAGCAGTTTGTGGGGGGACAGCTACAATCAGCCCCAGCATTTT
TRBJ1-2 TRBV6-5 . . CASSFNTNYGYTF TGTGCCAGCAGTTTCAACACCAACTATGGCTACACCTTC